This T cell receptor (beta chain) was identified in a study of cytotoxic CD8 clonotypes in ibrutinib-treated CLL. Note on this clone: Its antigen remains unknown.

Findings and limits, study-wide: Clonality (at baseline) was higher than in age-matched healthy donors and tracked circulating CD8+ T-cell counts.

Trimming removed 5 bases from V and 5 bases from J; junction bases left unmatched: 8. The CDR3 sequence is 16 residues long. Germline lookup yields CDR1 PRHDT and CDR2 FYEKMQ (reference sequence). Data came from immunoSEQ multiplex PCR; TCRdb stores just in-frame clones and leaves some out. The table includes 65,000 to 85,000 clones, around 78% detected once. The origin of this receptor is a human donor with chronic lymphocytic leukemia. The rearrangement joins TRBV13 to TRBJ2-1, with 11 bases matching TRBD2. The source material was PBMCs, sampled after 24 months of ibrutinib treatment. The CDR3 sequence is CASSPALAGAHNEQFF. The CDR3 region has the DNA TGTGCCAGCAGCCCAGCACTAGCGGGAGCCCACAATGAGCAGTTCTTC. Complete variable domain (other parts from reference TRBV13 and TRBJ2-1): AAGVIQSPRHLIKEKRETATLKCYPIPRHDTVYWYQQGPGQDPQFLISFYEKMQSDKGSIPDRFSAQQFSDYHSELNMSSLELGDSALYFCASSPALAGAHNEQFFGPGTRLTVL.